This T cell receptor (beta chain) was retrieved from a study of blood T cell repertoires in COVID-19 (dated by TCRdb to 2018 to 2020). Study-level background: Samples covering the acute and convalescent phases of COVID-19 were provided by collaborators in the United States, Italy and Spain. The prospective study material was composed of cDNA or gDNA derived from T cells, B-cell-depleted T cells, or PBMCs. Subjects who had been exposed to COVID-19, were actively infected with it, or had recovered from it provided the deeply sampled blood TCRbeta repertoires that made up the dataset. The repertoires were released in a freely available public database meant as a resource for research on the immune response to SARS-CoV-2. Samples were obtained from the ongoing ImmuneRACE study (first 160 participants) and from 1,254 subjects provided by 6 global collaborators. The sample metadata nearly always contained a de-identified subject ID, COVID-19 status, age in years and sex. Where HLA class I and class II types were available, the types were taken from metadata supplied by the sample provider, not from assay-based typing. General study outcomes and caveats: The amount of clinical and demographic metadata varied by source and participant and was provided uncurated.

As for this clone: This clone's antigen is unknown. Base qualities are missing; no much larger clone stands one base away.

The germline V gene (reference sequence) gives CDR1 as MNHNY and CDR2 as SVGAGI. Trimming removed 6 bases from V and 2 bases from J; the gene matches leave 6 bases unexplained. The CDR3 has 14 amino acids, counting the end cysteine and phenylalanine. This entry keeps only the CDR3 DNA: 42 bases, framed from base 1. Collaborating institutions collected whole blood in K2EDTA tubes following their own protocols. For TCRbeta analysis, collaborators shipped samples in one of three forms: frozen whole blood, isolated PBMCs, or DNA extracted from either of those sample types. The immunoSEQ Assay, a bias-controlled multiplex PCR, was used to amplify TCRbeta CDR3 regions from genomic DNA. The source study handled its data this way. Within the assay, amplification of reference gene primers was used to estimate how many nucleated cells each sample contained. To quantify the absolute abundance of each unique TCRbeta CDR3 rearrangement, sequence reads were collapsed and filtered. For each sample, productive Simpson clonality was calculated by taking the square root of Simpson's diversity index across productive rearrangements. In TCRdb, the immuneACCESS table is reduced to in-frame sequences with V and J assigned. These tables do not hold every clone; where another copy was compared, an unresolved V gene accounts for under half, and the others remain unexplained. D and trimming come from the DNA, and the V and J calls and clone size come from that table. This sample comprises over 85,000 clones, about 70% of them detected only once. The ten biggest clones cover 7.6% of the sample.

Sample: peripheral blood. The V gene is TRBV6-6 and the J gene is TRBJ1-1; the central 7 bases match TRBD1. This clonotype was sampled from a woman aged 55-69 years with acute or convalescent COVID-19. The CDR3 reads CASRKGTDNTEAFF. The bases are TGTGCCAGCAGAAAAGGGACAGACAACACTGAAGCTTTCTTT.